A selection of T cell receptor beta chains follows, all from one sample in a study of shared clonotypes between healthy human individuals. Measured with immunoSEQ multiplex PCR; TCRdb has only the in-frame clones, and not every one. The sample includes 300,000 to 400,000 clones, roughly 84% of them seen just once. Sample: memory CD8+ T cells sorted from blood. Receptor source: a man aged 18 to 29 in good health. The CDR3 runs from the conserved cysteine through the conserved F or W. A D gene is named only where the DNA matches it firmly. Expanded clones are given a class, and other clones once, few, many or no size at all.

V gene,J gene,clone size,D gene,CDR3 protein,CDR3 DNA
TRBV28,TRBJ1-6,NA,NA,CASSSDGKDYNSPLHF,TGTGCCAGCAGTTCGGACGGGAAGGACTATAATTCACCCCTCCACTTT
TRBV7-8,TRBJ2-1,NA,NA,CASSSSTGYDEQFF,TGTGCCAGCAGCTCCTCGACTGGGTACGATGAGCAGTTCTTC
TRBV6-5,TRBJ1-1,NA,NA,CASSSTLGYHTEAFF,TGTGCCAGCAGTTCCACTCTAGGGTATCACACTGAAGCTTTCTTT
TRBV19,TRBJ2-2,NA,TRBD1,CASSTDRDRPGELFF,TGTGCCAGTAGTACGGACAGGGACCGCCCCGGGGAGCTGTTTTTT
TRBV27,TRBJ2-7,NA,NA,CASSSLGAFYEQYF,TGTGCCAGCAGCAGTTTAGGGGCCTTCTACGAGCAGTACTTC
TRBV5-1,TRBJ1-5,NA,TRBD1,CASSGGTGDNQPQHF,TGCGCCAGCAGCGGGGGGACAGGCGACAATCAGCCCCAGCATTTT
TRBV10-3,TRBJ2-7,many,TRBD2,CAIGGLAGVGDSYEQYF,TGTGCCATCGGAGGACTAGCGGGAGTGGGGGATTCCTACGAGCAGTACTTC
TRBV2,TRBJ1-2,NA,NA,CASSEEGGLTDYGYTF,TGTGCCAGCAGTGAAGAGGGTGGCCTTACGGACTATGGCTACACCTTC
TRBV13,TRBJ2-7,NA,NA,CASSREGGLPSYEQYF,TGTGCCAGCAGCCGCGAGGGTGGTTTGCCCTCCTACGAGCAGTACTTC
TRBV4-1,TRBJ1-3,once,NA,CASSQDTGSGNTIYF,TGCGCCAGCAGCCAAGATACAGGCTCTGGAAACACCATATATTTT
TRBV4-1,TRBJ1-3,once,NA,CASSPRAGRSGNTIYF,TGCGCCAGCAGCCCCCGGGCGGGCCGCTCTGGAAACACCATATATTTT
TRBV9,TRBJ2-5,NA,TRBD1,CASSDPPDTGEETQYF,TGTGCCAGCAGCGATCCACCAGATACAGGGGAAGAGACCCAGTACTTC
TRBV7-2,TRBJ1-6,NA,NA,CASSFRVQQGFNSPLHF,TGTGCCAGCAGCTTTCGGGTCCAACAGGGATTCAATTCACCCCTCCACTTT
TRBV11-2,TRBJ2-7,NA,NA,CASMTGEDYEQYF,TGTGCCAGCATGACAGGCGAGGACTACGAGCAGTACTTC
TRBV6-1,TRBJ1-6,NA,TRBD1,CASSRDSDYGSPLHF,TGTGCCAGCAGCCGGGACAGTGACTACGGTTCACCCCTCCACTTT
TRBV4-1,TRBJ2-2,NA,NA,CASSFGENTGELFF,TGCGCCAGCAGTTTTGGGGAGAACACCGGGGAGCTGTTTTTT
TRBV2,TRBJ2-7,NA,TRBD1,CASSEEGALVGYEQYF,TGTGCCAGCAGTGAAGAGGGGGCACTGGTGGGCTACGAGCAGTACTTC
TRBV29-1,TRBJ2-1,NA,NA,CSVALDHNEQFF,TGCAGCGTTGCACTGGACCACAATGAGCAGTTCTTC
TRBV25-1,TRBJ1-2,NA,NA,CASSETGPSYGYTF,TGTGCCAGCAGTGAAACAGGTCCTTCCTATGGCTACACCTTC
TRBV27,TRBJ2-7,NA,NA,CASSSGVSYEQYF,TGTGCCAGCAGTTCCGGGGTATCCTACGAGCAGTACTTC
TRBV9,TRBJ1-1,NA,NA,CASSGSWGTEAFF,TGTGCCAGCAGCGGCTCCTGGGGCACTGAAGCTTTCTTT
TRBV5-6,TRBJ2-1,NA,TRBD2,CASRFSGTEQFF,TGTGCCAGCAGATTTAGCGGGACTGAGCAGTTCTTC
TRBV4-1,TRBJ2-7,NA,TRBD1,CASSQKGQSSYEQYF,TGCGCCAGCAGCCAAAAGGGACAGAGCTCCTACGAGCAGTACTTC
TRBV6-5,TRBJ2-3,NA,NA,CASELEKGPWQYF,TGTGCCAGCGAGTTAGAAAAGGGTCCCTGGCAGTATTTT
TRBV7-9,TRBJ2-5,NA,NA,CASGPGATEEETQYF,TGTGCCAGCGGGCCAGGGGCTACGGAGGAAGAGACCCAGTACTTC
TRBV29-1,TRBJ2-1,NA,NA,CSVVIVGGNEQFF,TGCAGCGTTGTAATTGTGGGGGGCAATGAGCAGTTCTTC
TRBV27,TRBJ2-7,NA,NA,CASSEVETGTYEQYF,TGTGCCAGCAGTGAAGTGGAGACGGGTACCTACGAGCAGTACTTC
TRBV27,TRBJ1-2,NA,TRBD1,CASSSDRRIYGYTF,TGTGCCAGCAGTTCGGACAGGCGAATCTATGGCTACACCTTC
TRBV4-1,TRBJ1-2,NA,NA,CASSQGQGTNYGYTF,TGCGCCAGCAGCCAAGGGCAGGGGACTAACTATGGCTACACCTTC
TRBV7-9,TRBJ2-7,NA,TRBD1,CASSLPTGGFTYEQYF,TGTGCCAGCAGCTTACCGACAGGGGGATTTACCTACGAGCAGTACTTC
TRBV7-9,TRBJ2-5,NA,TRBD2,CASSHGTSVQETQYF,TGTGCCAGCAGCCACGGGACTAGCGTTCAAGAGACCCAGTACTTC
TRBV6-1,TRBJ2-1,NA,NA,CASSRAYNEQFF,TGTGCCAGCAGTCGAGCCTACAATGAGCAGTTCTTC
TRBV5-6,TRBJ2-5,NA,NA,CASSIPEGETQYF,TGTGCCAGCAGCATACCTGAGGGGGAGACCCAGTACTTC
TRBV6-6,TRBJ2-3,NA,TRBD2,CASSGTSVYGTDTQYF,TGTGCCAGCAGTGGGACTAGCGTGTATGGCACAGATACGCAGTATTTT
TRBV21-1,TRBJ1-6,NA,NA,CASSKGGSTGEGNSPLHF,TGTGCCAGCAGCAAAGGGGGTAGCACAGGGGAAGGTAATTCACCCCTCCACTTT
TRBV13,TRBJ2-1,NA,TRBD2,CASRSRWVTPEAGVDEQFF,TGTGCCAGCAGATCGCGGTGGGTAACGCCGGAAGCGGGAGTTGATGAGCAGTTCTTC
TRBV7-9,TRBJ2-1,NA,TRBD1,CASGIKIQGRDEQFF,TGTGCCAGCGGTATAAAAATACAGGGGCGGGATGAGCAGTTCTTC
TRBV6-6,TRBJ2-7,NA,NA,CASSLVPFYEQYF,TGTGCCAGCAGTTTAGTTCCGTTCTACGAGCAGTACTTC
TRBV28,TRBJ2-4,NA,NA,CASSPLSIAKNIQYF,TGTGCCAGCAGCCCCCTTTCCATAGCCAAAAACATTCAGTACTTC
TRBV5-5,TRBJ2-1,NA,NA,CASSLGELNEQFF,TGTGCCAGCAGCTTAGGGGAGCTGAATGAGCAGTTCTTC
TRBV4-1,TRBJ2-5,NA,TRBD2,CASSQYGLANQETQYF,TGCGCCAGCAGCCAATACGGACTAGCTAATCAAGAGACCCAGTACTTC
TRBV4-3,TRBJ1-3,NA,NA,CASSQSASDPTLNTIYF,TGCGCCAGCAGCCAATCCGCCTCGGATCCTACCTTGAACACCATATATTTT
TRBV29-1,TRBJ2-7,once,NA,CSVEVRERGPYEQYF,TGCAGCGTTGAAGTCCGGGAGAGGGGTCCCTACGAGCAGTACTTC
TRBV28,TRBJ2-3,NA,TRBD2,CASTVGLAGWETQYF,TGTGCCAGCACCGTGGGACTAGCGGGGTGGGAAACGCAGTATTTT
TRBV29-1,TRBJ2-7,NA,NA,CSVWGSEQYF,TGCAGCGTATGGGGGTCCGAGCAGTACTTC
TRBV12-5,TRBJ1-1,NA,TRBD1,CASGLVLGIEGAAFF,TGTGCTAGTGGTTTGGTACTGGGTATAGAGGGGGCGGCTTTCTTT
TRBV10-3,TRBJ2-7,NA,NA,CATTGSSYEQYF,TGTGCCACGACAGGTAGCTCCTACGAGCAGTACTTC
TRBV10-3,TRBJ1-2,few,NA,CASQGDGYTF,TGTGCCTCGCAGGGTGACGGCTACACCTTC
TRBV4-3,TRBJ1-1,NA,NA,CASSQWAGEAFF,TGCGCCAGCAGCCAGTGGGCGGGGGAAGCTTTCTTT
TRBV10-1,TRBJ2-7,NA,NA,CASSEGLNYEQYF,TGCGCCAGCAGTGAAGGATTAAACTACGAGCAGTACTTC
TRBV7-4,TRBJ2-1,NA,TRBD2,CASRRTSGSWNEQFF,TGTGCCAGCAGGCGGACTAGCGGGAGCTGGAATGAGCAGTTCTTC
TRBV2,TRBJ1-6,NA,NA,CASSDFVKNNSPLHF,TGTGCCAGCAGTGACTTTGTGAAGAATAATTCACCCCTCCACTTT
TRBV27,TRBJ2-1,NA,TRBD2,CASSVETSGLPEQFF,TGTGCCAGCAGTGTGGAGACTAGCGGCCTTCCTGAGCAGTTCTTC
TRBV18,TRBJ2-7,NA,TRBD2,CASSPRLAEDSYEQYF,TGTGCCAGCTCACCAAGACTAGCGGAGGATTCCTACGAGCAGTACTTC
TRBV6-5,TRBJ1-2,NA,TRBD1,CASRRTGSNYGYTF,TGTGCCAGCAGACGGACAGGGTCAAACTATGGCTACACCTTC
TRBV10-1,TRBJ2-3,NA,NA,CASSGLEDTQYF,TGCGCCAGCAGTGGGCTGGAAGATACGCAGTATTTT
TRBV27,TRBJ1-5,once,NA,CASSLRGAGYSNQPQHF,TGTGCCAGCAGTTTAAGGGGGGCAGGCTACTCCAATCAGCCCCAGCATTTT
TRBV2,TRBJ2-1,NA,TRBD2,CASSGGSVSGRGNEQFF,TGTGCCAGCAGTGGAGGATCAGTTAGCGGGAGAGGCAATGAGCAGTTCTTC
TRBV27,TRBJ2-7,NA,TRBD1,CASSLSLQGASYEQYF,TGTGCCAGCAGTTTATCCCTACAGGGGGCCAGCTACGAGCAGTACTTC